This T cell receptor beta chain was retrieved from a study of T cells after posttransplantation cyclophosphamide. This CDR3 region has 14 residues. CDR1 and CDR2 from the germline V gene are MDHEN and SYDVKM. The V gene lost 3 bases and the J gene lost 2 bases, with 8 bases spanning the gap. Sequencing used immunoSEQ multiplex PCR; TCRdb keeps in-frame clones, though not all of them. This repertoire holds about 44,000 clones, and none appear only once. Study results and limitations: Tissue-infiltrating T cells from skin or gut overlapped little with blood T cells. TRB clonality was highly associated with recipient CMV seropositivity and reactivation.

Ten or more counts support this clone. Its antigen remains unknown. This receptor was obtained from a man aged 35-49 years in good health, CMV-negative, and a related stem cell transplant donor. Sequenced material: PBMCs. The chain uses TRBV28 and TRBJ1-5; tentatively, D is TRBD1 (6 bases). CDR3 loop: CASSFPGGNQPQHF. CDR3 DNA: TGTGCCAGCAGTTTCCCAGGGGGCAATCAGCCCCAGCATTTT.